This TCR beta chain stems from a study of molecular identifiers for immune sequencing clone quantification. Whole-study context: Replicate RNA from approximately 20,000 or 98,000 naive CD8 T cells formed five aliquots; four were sequenced. Overall study findings and caveats: Naive cells had under 1% of molecules in clones above 20 RNA copies, effectors over 97%.

V lost 2 bases and J lost 4, with 13 bases in between. The CDR3 is 15 residues long. Germline V CDR1 and CDR2: KGHDR, SFDVKD. A few counts support this clonotype. Antigen unknown. Sorting isolated naive CD8 T cells as CD8+CD4-CCR7+CD45RA+ events. MiXCR, applied by TCRdb to the PCR reads, yields one record per CDR3 protein. The data contain some 65,000 distinct CDR3 sequences, about 18% of them singletons. The chain carries TRBV24-1 and TRBJ2-5, with a tentative D call TRBD1 (5 bases). The receptor was derived from a human donor in good health. Some libraries in this study had Jurkat cell RNA spiked in. Sequenced sample: naive CD8+ T cells from blood, with Jurkat cell RNA spiked in. The subset is: FACS-sorted CD8+CD4-CCR7+CD45RA+ naive T cells. The CDR3 sequence: CATSDSDRLGETQYF. As DNA, the CDR3 is TGTGCCACCAGTGATTCAGACAGACTCGGAGAGACCCAGTACTTC.